This T cell receptor (beta chain) emerged from a study of tumor and adjacent non-tumor tissue in lung cancer. Study in general: Histology: about 13 adenocarcinoma, a couple of squamous cell carcinoma, 1 small cell lung cancer. Samples averaged about 3.8 million productive TCRbeta reads each. Study results and limitations: Top 100 clones took a larger repertoire share in normal lung. Compared with tumor, normal lung showed significantly lower TCR diversity.

TCRbeta libraries were built with three rounds of nested PCR, modified from ARM-PCR. TCRdb fed the multiplex PCR reads into MiXCR, producing one record per CDR3 protein. The sample has about 93,000 distinct CDR3 sequences; approximately 57% are singletons. This clonotype appeared once. Its target is unknown. RNA was extracted from bulk tissue without any cell sorting. The V gene lost 6 bases and the J gene lost 5 bases, with 14 bases spanning the gap. The V gene's germline CDR1 is SGHAT and CDR2 FQNNGV. There are 13 residues in the CDR3. The receptor's source is a man in his 70s with non-small cell lung cancer. This chain uses TRBV11-2 with TRBJ2-7, with D unresolved. The sample consisted of lung tumor tissue. CDR3 amino acids: CASSPTPAHEQYF. The CDR3 nucleotides read TGTGCCAGCAGTCCCACCCCAGCGCACGAGCAGTACTTC.